These 15 T cell receptor beta chains were sequenced from one sample in a study of blood T cell repertoires in COVID-19. Assay: immunoSEQ multiplex PCR; the TCRdb copy retains only in-frame clones and omits some. The data hold 150,000 to 200,000 clones, with 80% to 90% observed a single time. Sequencing used peripheral blood. These receptors were obtained from a man in his sixties with acute or convalescent COVID-19.

The V call is TRBV5-1, the J call TRBJ2-1; 7 positions agree with TRBD2. Germline V CDR1 and CDR2: SGHRS, YFSETQ. The CDR3 length is 13 residues. V trimming: 3 bases; J trimming: 13 bases; junction bases outside the gene matches: 10. The CDR3 loop reads CASSSFRPGLQFF. CDR3 sequence (DNA): TGCGCCAGCAGCTCTTTCAGACCGGGACTACAGTTCTTC.

The count of this clone is one. This chain joins TRBV5-5 and TRBJ2-5; D is uncertain. The CDR3 totals 13 residues. Germline V gives CDR1 SGHKS, CDR2 YYEKEE (reference sequence). V was pared by 4 bases and J by 1 base, with 8 bases between. The CDR3 spells CASSAQVQETQYF. In DNA, the CDR3 is TGTGCCAGCAGCGCCCAGGTCCAAGAGACCCAGTACTTC.

V is TRBV10-3 and J is TRBJ2-5, with D unclear. The germline gives CDR1 ENHRY, CDR2 SYGVKD. The CDR3 loop spans 12 amino acids. The ends were cut back, 2 bases at V and 4 bases at J, with 5 bases in the middle. Here the CDR3 DNA reads TGTGCCATCAGTGAGAATCGAGAGACCCAGTACTTC. Its translation: CAISENRETQYF.

This chain joins TRBV24-1 and TRBJ1-1; the match to TRBD1 covers 8 bases. V trimming: 5 bases; J trimming: 1 base; junction bases outside the gene matches: 2. Germline CDR1 reads KGHDR; CDR2 reads SFDVKD. This CDR3 has 14 residues. The CDR3 loop reads CATSGGTGNTEAFF. The CDR3 nucleotides are TGTGCCACCAGTGGAGGGACAGGGAACACTGAAGCTTTCTTT.

The CDR3 sequence: CASSPEGLAGETQYF. CDR3 nucleotide sequence: TGTGCCAGCAGCCCAGAGGGACTAGCGGGAGAGACCCAGTACTTC. This chain links TRBV7-3 with TRBJ2-5; 12 nucleotides align to TRBD2. Trimming took 5 bases from V and 4 from J; bases not matched to a gene: 5. Germline V CDR1 and CDR2: SGHTA, FQGTGA. The CDR3 is made up of 15 amino acids.

The chain employs TRBV10-3 and TRBJ2-7; no clear D gene. The CDR3 sequence is 14 residues long. The V gene's germline CDR1 is ENHRY and CDR2 SYGVKD. Trimming took 0 bases from V and 0 from J, leaving 6 bases between them. The chain's CDR3 is CAISESYSSYEQYF. The DNA for the CDR3 is TGTGCCATCAGTGAGTCGTACAGCTCCTACGAGCAGTACTTC.

CDR3 sequence: CASSPSPQQPQHF. CDR3 nucleotide sequence: TGTGCCAGCTCACCAAGTCCGCAGCAGCCCCAGCATTTT. The gene calls are TRBV18 and TRBJ1-5; D remains ambiguous. Trimming pared 2 bases from V and 7 bases from J, leaving 9 bases between. Germline V gene sequence: CDR1 KGHSH, CDR2 LQKENI. This CDR3 region has 13 residues.

The rearrangement links TRBV13 to TRBJ1-2; 7 bases are a match to TRBD1. Per the germline V gene, CDR1 is PRHDT and CDR2 is FYEKMQ (reference sequence). This CDR3 has 12 residues. J gave up 12 bases and V 0 bases, and 4 bases lay outside the gene matches. CDR3 in DNA: TGTGCCAGCAGCTTAGGAGGCAGGGGGGACACCTTC. This gives the protein CASSLGGRGDTF.

This clone was seen repeatedly, ten times or more. The gene calls are TRBV15 and TRBJ2-1, with 11 bases that match TRBD1. The junction had 10 bases not matched to a gene; V was cut back by 0 bases and J by 9 bases. From germline, CDR1 is LNHNV and CDR2 YYDKDF (reference sequence). The CDR3 covers 17 residues. The chain's CDR3 is CATSRDRGQGALGEQFF. In DNA form, the CDR3 reads TGTGCCACCAGCAGAGATCGAGGACAGGGGGCCTTGGGTGAGCAGTTCTTC.

J is TRBJ1-4 and V is TRBV7-8; D is perhaps TRBD1 (5 bases). The ends were cut back, 4 bases at V and 4 bases at J, with 10 bases in the middle. The CDR3 spans 14 residues. Germline CDR1 is SGHVS and CDR2 is FQNEAQ. The CDR3 DNA reads as TGTGCCAGCAGCTGGGGCGACAGTAATGAAAAACTGTTTTTT. Translated: CASSWGDSNEKLFF.

This clone appeared a few times. The chain has TRBV5-1 and TRBJ1-4, with a weak D call TRBD1 (5 bases). V was clipped by 6 bases and J by 4 bases, with 10 bases between them. The CDR3 runs 13 residues. CDR1 SGHRS and CDR2 YFSETQ come from the germline V gene. CDR3 region: CASNVGDNEKLFF. CDR3 nucleotide sequence: TGCGCCAGCAATGTAGGGGATAATGAAAAACTGTTTTTT.

This clone has a handful of counts. The genes are TRBV4-2 and TRBJ1-2, with 8 bases matching TRBD1. Germline trimming cut 8 bases from V and 4 bases from J; bases unmatched to any gene: 3. This CDR3 contains 12 residues. Looked up from germline, CDR1 is LGHNA and CDR2 is YNFKEQ. CDR3 sequence: CASGQGSYGYTF. CDR3 coding DNA: TGTGCCAGCGGACAGGGTTCCTATGGCTACACCTTC.

The chain combines TRBV7-8 with TRBJ2-3, with D tentatively TRBD2 (5 bases). Germline V CDR1 and CDR2: SGHVS, FQNEAQ. Trimming pared 6 bases from V and 2 bases from J, leaving 18 bases between. This CDR3 contains 16 residues. The CDR3 here is CASSSEVGVYTDTQYF. In DNA form, the CDR3 reads TGTGCCAGCAGTTCCGAGGTCGGGGTGTACACAGATACGCAGTATTTT. Combining the CDR3 with reference TRBV7-8 and TRBJ2-3 gives the whole variable domain GAGVSQSPRYKVAKRGQDVALRCDPISGHVSLFWYQQALGQGPEFLTYFQNEAQLDKSGLPSDRFFAERPEGSVSTLKIQRTQQEDSAVYLCASSSEVGVYTDTQYFGPGTRLTVL.

This rearrangement joins TRBV7-3 to TRBJ2-1, with a tentative D call TRBD1 (6 bases). This CDR3 contains 13 residues. V was cut by 2 bases and J by 7 bases, with 9 bases left in between. Germline V gene lookup returns CDR1 SGHTA and CDR2 FQGTGA. The CDR3: CASSLPGVNEQFF. As DNA, the CDR3 is TGTGCCAGCAGCTTACCAGGGGTGAATGAGCAGTTCTTC.

This sequence joins TRBV6-4 and TRBJ2-5; 13 bases are shared with TRBD2. The length of the CDR3 is 15 residues. The germline V gene has CDR1 MRHNA and CDR2 SNTAGT. V lost 6 bases to trimming and J lost 4 bases; unmatched junction nucleotides: 5. In DNA, the CDR3 is TGTGCCAGCAGCGGGACTAGCGGGGCACGAGAGACCCAGTACTTC. Its protein product is CASSGTSGARETQYF.